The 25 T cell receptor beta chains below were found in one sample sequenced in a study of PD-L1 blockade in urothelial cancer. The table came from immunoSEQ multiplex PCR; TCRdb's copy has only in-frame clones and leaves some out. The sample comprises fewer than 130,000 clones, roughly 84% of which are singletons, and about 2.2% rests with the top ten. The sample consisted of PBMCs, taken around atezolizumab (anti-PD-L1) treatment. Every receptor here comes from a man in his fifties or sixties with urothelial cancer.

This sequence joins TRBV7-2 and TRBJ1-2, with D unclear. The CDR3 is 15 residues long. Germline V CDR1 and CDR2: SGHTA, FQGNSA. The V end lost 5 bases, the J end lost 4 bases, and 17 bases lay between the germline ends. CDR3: CASSPTPHEPYGYTF. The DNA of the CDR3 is TGTGCCAGCAGCCCTACCCCCCACGAACCCTATGGCTACACCTTC.

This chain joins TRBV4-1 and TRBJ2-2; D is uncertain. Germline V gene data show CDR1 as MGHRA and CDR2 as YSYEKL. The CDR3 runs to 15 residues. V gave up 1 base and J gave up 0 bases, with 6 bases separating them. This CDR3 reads CASSQGLANTGELFF. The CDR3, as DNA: TGCGCCAGCAGCCAAGGTCTTGCGAACACCGGGGAGCTGTTTTTT.

Written as DNA, the CDR3 is TGTGCCAGCAGCTCCCGGGACAGGGGTATGTACGAGCAGTACTTC. Amino acids: CASSSRDRGMYEQYF. The J gene is TRBJ2-7, the V gene TRBV13, with TRBD1 matching 10 bases. From germline, CDR1 is PRHDT and CDR2 FYEKMQ (reference sequence). The CDR3 runs 15 residues. With V trimmed by 4 bases and J by 4 bases, 7 bases remained unmatched.

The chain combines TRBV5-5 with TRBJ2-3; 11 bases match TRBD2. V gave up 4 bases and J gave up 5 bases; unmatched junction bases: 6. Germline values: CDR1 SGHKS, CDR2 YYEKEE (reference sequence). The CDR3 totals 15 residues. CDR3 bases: TGTGCCAGCAGCCAACTAGCGGGAGTCAAAGATACGCAGTATTTT. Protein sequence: CASSQLAGVKDTQYF.

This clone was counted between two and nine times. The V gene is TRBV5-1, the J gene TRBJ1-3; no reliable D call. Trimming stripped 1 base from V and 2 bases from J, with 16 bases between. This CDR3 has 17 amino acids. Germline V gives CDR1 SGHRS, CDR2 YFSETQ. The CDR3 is CASSLRAYMGPGNTIYF. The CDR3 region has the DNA TGCGCCAGCAGCTTGAGAGCCTACATGGGCCCTGGAAACACCATATATTTT. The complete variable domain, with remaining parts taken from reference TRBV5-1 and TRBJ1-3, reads KAGVTQTPRYLIKTRGQQVTLSCSPISGHRSVSWYQQTPGQGLQFLFEYFSETQRNKGNFPGRFSGRQFSNSRSEMNVSTLELGDSALYLCASSLRAYMGPGNTIYFGEGSWLTVV.

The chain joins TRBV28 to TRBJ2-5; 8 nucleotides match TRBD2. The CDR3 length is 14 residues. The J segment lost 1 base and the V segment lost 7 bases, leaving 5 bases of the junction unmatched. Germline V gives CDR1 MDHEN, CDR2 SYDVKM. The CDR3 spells CASNIAGSQETQYF. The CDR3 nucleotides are TGTGCCAGCAACATAGCGGGAAGCCAAGAGACCCAGTACTTC. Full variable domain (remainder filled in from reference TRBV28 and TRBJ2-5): DVKVTQSSRYLVKRTGEKVFLECVQDMDHENMFWYRQDPGLGLRLIYFSYDVKMKEKGDIPEGYSVSREKKERFSLILESASTNQTSMYLCASNIAGSQETQYFGPGTRLLVL.

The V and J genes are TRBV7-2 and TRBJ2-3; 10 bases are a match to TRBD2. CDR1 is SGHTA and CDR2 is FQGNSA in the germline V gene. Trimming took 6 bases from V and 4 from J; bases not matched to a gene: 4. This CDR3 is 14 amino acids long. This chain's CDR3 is CASSPSGSADTQYF. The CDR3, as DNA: TGTGCCAGCAGTCCTAGCGGGAGTGCAGATACGCAGTATTTT.

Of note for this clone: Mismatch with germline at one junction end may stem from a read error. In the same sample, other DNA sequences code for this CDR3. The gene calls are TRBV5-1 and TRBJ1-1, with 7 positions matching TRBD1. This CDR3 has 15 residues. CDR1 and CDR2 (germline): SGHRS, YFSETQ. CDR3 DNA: TGCGCCAGCAGCTCAAGGGACAGAGTCACAACTGAAGCCTTCTTT. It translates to CASSSRDRVTTEAFF.

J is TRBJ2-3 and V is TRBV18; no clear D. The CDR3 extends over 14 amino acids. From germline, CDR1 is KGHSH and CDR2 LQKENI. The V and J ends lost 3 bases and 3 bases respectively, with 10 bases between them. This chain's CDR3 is CASSPTTGTDTQYF. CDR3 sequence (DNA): TGTGCCAGCTCACCCACTACCGGGACAGATACGCAGTATTTT.

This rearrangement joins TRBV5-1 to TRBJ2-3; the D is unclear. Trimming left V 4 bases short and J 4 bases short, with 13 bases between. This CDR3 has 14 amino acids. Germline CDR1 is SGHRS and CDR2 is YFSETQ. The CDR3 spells CASSVRGGADTQYF. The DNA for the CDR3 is TGCGCCAGCAGCGTCCGTGGCGGTGCAGATACGCAGTATTTT.

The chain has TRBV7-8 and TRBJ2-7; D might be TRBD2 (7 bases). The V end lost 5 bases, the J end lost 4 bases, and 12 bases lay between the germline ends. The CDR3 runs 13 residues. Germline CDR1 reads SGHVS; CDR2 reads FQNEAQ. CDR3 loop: CASSRTRGYEQYF. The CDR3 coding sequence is TGTGCCAGCAGCCGGACTAGGGGGTACGAGCAGTACTTC.

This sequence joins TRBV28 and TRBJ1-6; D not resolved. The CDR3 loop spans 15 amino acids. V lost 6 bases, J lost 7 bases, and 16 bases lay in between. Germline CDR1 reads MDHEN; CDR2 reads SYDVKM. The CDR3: CASRQRTLGNSPLHF. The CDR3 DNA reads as TGTGCCAGCAGACAACGAACCCTCGGGAATTCACCCCTCCACTTT.

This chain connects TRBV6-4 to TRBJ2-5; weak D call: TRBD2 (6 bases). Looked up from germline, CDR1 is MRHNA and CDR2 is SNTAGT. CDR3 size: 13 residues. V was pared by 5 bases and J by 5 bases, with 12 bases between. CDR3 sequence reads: CASSQDGGETQYF. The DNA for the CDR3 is TGTGCCAGCAGTCAGGATGGAGGGGAGACCCAGTACTTC.

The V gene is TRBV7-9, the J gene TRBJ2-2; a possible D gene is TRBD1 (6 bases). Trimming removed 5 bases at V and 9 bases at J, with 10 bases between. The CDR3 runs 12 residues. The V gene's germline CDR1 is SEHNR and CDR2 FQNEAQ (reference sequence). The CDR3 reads CASSQQGWELFF. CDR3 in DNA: TGTGCCAGCAGCCAGCAGGGGTGGGAGCTGTTTTTT.

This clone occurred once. The CDR3 is CASVLRGEQYF. The CDR3 DNA follows: TGTGCCAGTGTATTAAGGGGCGAGCAGTACTTC. V usage is TRBV5-5 and J usage is TRBJ2-7; D is perhaps TRBD1 (5 bases). Germline V gives CDR1 SGHKS, CDR2 YYEKEE (reference sequence). Trimming stripped 8 bases from V and 6 bases from J, with 12 bases between. The CDR3 totals 11 residues.

The CDR3 DNA is TGTGCCAGTGGGACAGGGTTCCAGCCCCAGCATTTT. Translating gives CASGTGFQPQHF. The chain has TRBV19 and TRBJ1-5; 9 bases match TRBD1. With V trimmed by 8 bases and J by 7 bases, 3 bases remained unmatched. CDR1 LNHDA and CDR2 SQIVND come from the germline V gene (reference sequence). The CDR3 spans 12 residues.

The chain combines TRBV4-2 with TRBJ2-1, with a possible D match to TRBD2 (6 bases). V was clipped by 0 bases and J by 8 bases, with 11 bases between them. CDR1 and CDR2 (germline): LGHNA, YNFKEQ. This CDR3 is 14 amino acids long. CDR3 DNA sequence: TGTGCCAGCAGCCAAGATCCTAGCGCCCATGAGCAGTTCTTC. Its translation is CASSQDPSAHEQFF.

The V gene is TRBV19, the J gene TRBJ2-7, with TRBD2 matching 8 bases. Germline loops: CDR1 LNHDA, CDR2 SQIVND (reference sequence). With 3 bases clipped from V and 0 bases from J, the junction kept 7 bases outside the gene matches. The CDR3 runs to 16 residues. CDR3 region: CASSIKAGEPSYEQYF. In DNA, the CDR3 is TGTGCCAGTAGTATTAAAGCGGGGGAACCCTCCTACGAGCAGTACTTC.

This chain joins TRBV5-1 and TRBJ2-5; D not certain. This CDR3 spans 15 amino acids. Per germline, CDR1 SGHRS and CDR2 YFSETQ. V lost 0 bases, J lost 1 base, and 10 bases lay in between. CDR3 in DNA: TGCGCCAGCAGCTTGGTCCGCCAGGTCCAAGAGACCCAGTACTTC. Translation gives CASSLVRQVQETQYF. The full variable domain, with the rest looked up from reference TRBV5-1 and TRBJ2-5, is KAGVTQTPRYLIKTRGQQVTLSCSPISGHRSVSWYQQTPGQGLQFLFEYFSETQRNKGNFPGRFSGRQFSNSRSEMNVSTLELGDSALYLCASSLVRQVQETQYFGPGTRLLVL.

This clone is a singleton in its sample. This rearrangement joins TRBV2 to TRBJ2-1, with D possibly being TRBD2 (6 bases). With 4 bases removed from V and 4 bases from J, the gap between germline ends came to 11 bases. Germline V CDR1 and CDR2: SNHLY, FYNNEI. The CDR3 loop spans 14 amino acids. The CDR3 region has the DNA TGTGCCAGCAGTGGGAGCGGGTTTTACAATGAGCAGTTCTTC. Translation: CASSGSGFYNEQFF.

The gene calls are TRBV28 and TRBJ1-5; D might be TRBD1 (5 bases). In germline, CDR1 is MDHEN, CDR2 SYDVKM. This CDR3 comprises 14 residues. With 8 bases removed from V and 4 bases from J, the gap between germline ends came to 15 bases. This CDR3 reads CASSRGGFNQPQHF. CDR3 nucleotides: TGTGCCAGCTCCCGGGGGGGGTTTAATCAGCCCCAGCATTTT.

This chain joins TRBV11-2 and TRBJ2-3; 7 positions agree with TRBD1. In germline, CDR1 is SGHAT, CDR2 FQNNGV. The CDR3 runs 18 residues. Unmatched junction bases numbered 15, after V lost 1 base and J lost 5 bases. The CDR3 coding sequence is TGTGCCAGCAGCTTAGCTCCCGGGGTAGGGGGCCGGGGAGATACGCAGTATTTT. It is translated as CASSLAPGVGGRGDTQYF.

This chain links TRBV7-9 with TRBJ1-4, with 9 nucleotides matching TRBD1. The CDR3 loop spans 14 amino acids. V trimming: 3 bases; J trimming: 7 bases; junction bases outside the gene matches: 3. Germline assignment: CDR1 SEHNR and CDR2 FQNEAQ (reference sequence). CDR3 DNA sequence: TGTGCCAGCAGCTTGGGGACAGGGATTGAAAAACTGTTTTTT. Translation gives CASSLGTGIEKLFF.

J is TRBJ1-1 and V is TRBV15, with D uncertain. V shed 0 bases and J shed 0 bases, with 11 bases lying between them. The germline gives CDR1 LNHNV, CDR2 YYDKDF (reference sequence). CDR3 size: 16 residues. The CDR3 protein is CATSRDSAVMNTEAFF. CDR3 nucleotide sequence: TGTGCCACCAGCAGAGATAGCGCAGTTATGAACACTGAAGCTTTCTTT.

The CDR3: CASSIGGDHTQYF. The DNA for the CDR3 is TGTGCCAGCAGTATCGGGGGGGACCATACGCAGTATTTT. The rearrangement joins TRBV6-5 to TRBJ2-3; 8 bases map to TRBD2. Germline V gene sequence: CDR1 MNHEY, CDR2 SVGAGI. V was clipped by 5 bases and J by 7 bases; unmatched bases: 5. The CDR3 extends over 13 amino acids.